Presented here are 25 T cell receptor beta chains from one specimen sequenced in a study of cytomegalovirus exposure and HLA in healthy donors (dated by TCRdb to about 2017). Libraries were prepared through the immunoSEQ multiplex PCR assay. The multiplex PCR relied on a mix of 60 forward primers for TCR Vbeta segments and 13 reverse primers for TCR Jbeta segments. TCRdb took this table from immuneACCESS and kept in-frame rearrangements with V and J called. Such tables lack part of the clones; where checked against another copy, unresolved V genes explain under half of the gap, and the rest is unexplained. The sample table contains over 60,000 clones; only one count was recorded for roughly 76% of them. The ten largest clones capture roughly 3.5% of the sample. The sequenced sample consisted of PBMCs. The receptors were sampled from a man in his late teens or twenties in good health and CMV-seronegative.

The CDR3 DNA sequence: TGTGCCAGCAGTGACCCGGGACTAGTGAAGCACGAGCAGTACTTC. This translates into CASSDPGLVKHEQYF. The genes are TRBV2 and TRBJ2-7, with TRBD2 matching over 8 bases. CDR3 length equals 15 residues. The V segment lost 3 bases and the J segment 5 bases; nucleotides outside the gene matches: 9. The germline V gene has CDR1 SNHLY and CDR2 FYNNEI. The full variable domain, rest sourced from reference TRBV2 and TRBJ2-7, is EPEVTQTPSHQVTQMGQEVILRCVPISNHLYFYWYRQILGQKVEFLVSFYNNEISEKSEIFDDQFSVERPDGSNFTLKIRSTKLEDSAMYFCASSDPGLVKHEQYFGPGTRLTVT.

V is TRBV27 and J is TRBJ2-6; D is perhaps TRBD2 (5 bases). The CDR3 totals 15 residues. Germline CDR1 and CDR2: MNHEY and SMNVEV (reference sequence). Trimming took 3 bases from V and 0 from J, leaving 6 bases between them. CDR3 nucleotides: TGTGCCAGCAGTTTCCGGGACTCTGGGGCCAACGTCCTGACTTTC. This gives the protein CASSFRDSGANVLTF.

This chain connects TRBV10-3 to TRBJ2-2; TRBD1 matches at 7 bases. CDR1 and CDR2 from the germline V gene are ENHRY and SYGVKD. The CDR3 runs to 12 residues. J gave up 6 bases and V 9 bases, and 4 bases lay outside the gene matches. CDR3 nucleotide sequence: TGTGCCATTTGGCAGGGGGCCGGGGAGCTGTTTTTT. It encodes CAIWQGAGELFF.

This clone was detected only a few times. The chain uses TRBV1 and TRBJ2-7; TRBD2 is the table's D call, not checked against the DNA. TRBV1 is marked as a pseudogene. The CDR3 is made up of 14 amino acids. CDR3 sequence reads: CTSSQGGYSYEQYF. CDR3 DNA sequence: TGCACCAGCAGCCAGGGGGGTTACTCCTACGAGCAGTACTTC.

V is TRBV5-1 and J is TRBJ1-4; 7 bases agree with TRBD1. The CDR3 has 16 residues. The V gene end was trimmed by 4 bases and the J gene end by 1 base; junction bases not matched to a gene: 7. Germline-derived CDR1 and CDR2 are SGHRS and YFSETQ. CDR3 amino acids: CASSINWDRTNEKLFF. The CDR3 bases are TGCGCCAGCAGCATTAATTGGGACAGAACTAATGAAAAACTGTTTTTT.

V usage is TRBV4-1 and J usage is TRBJ2-7; 7 nucleotides agree with TRBD1. Looked up from germline, CDR1 is MGHRA and CDR2 is YSYEKL. CDR3 length: 16 amino acids. Trimming took 3 bases from V and 3 from J; bases not matched to a gene: 11. In DNA form, the CDR3 reads TGCGCCAGCAGCCACCAAGCGTCGAGACAGGGCTACGAGCAGTACTTC. Translated, it gives CASSHQASRQGYEQYF.

This chain joins TRBV19 and TRBJ1-5; D is perhaps TRBD1 (6 bases). Germline CDR1 is LNHDA and CDR2 is SQIVND (reference sequence). The CDR3 is 15 residues long. Trimming stripped 7 bases from V and 1 base from J, with 14 bases between. The CDR3 region has the DNA TGTGCCAGTAAGCAGACAGGCGGGAGCAATCAGCCCCAGCATTTT. Encoded protein: CASKQTGGSNQPQHF.

Only one count was recorded for this clone. V is TRBV30 and J is TRBJ1-5; 12 nucleotides line up with TRBD1. The germline V gene encodes CDR1 GTSNPN and CDR2 SVGIG (reference sequence). J gave up 7 bases and V 5 bases, and 3 bases lay outside the gene matches. The length of the CDR3 is 13 residues. CDR3 nucleotide sequence: TGTGCCTGGGGGACAGGGGGCGAACAGCCCCAGCATTTT. Protein: CAWGTGGEQPQHF.

The chain joins TRBV30 to TRBJ2-7; 9 bases are shared with TRBD1. V lost 0 bases, J lost 6 bases, and 6 bases stayed unmatched. The germline V gene encodes CDR1 GTSNPN and CDR2 SVGIG (reference sequence). There are 14 residues in the CDR3. Written as DNA, the CDR3 is TGTGCCTGGAGTGTAGGGACAGGGATAGGCGAGCAGTACTTC. This translates into CAWSVGTGIGEQYF.

The chain joins TRBV18 to TRBJ1-1, with 7 positions matching TRBD1. The V segment lost 4 bases and the J segment 0 bases; nucleotides outside the gene matches: 2. The CDR3 sequence is 14 residues long. Germline values: CDR1 KGHSH, CDR2 LQKENI. The CDR3 DNA reads TGTGCCAGCTCACTGGGACAGATGAACACTGAAGCTTTCTTT. This gives the protein CASSLGQMNTEAFF. Supplemented by reference TRBV18 and TRBJ1-1, the full variable domain reads NAGVMQNPRHLVRRRGQEARLRCSPMKGHSHVYWYRQLPEEGLKFMVYLQKENIIDESGMPKERFSAEFPKEGPSILRIQQVVRGDSAAYFCASSLGQMNTEAFFGQGTRLTVV.

V and J are TRBV5-1 and TRBJ1-1; D is ambiguous. This CDR3 has 13 residues. Looked up from germline, CDR1 is SGHRS and CDR2 is YFSETQ. The V and J ends lost 8 bases and 1 base respectively, with 12 bases between them. This CDR3 is CARDGGTNTEAFF. The CDR3 DNA sequence: TGCGCCAGGGACGGAGGAACGAACACTGAAGCTTTCTTT.

The V gene is TRBV9, the J gene TRBJ2-3, with 8 bases matching TRBD1. V shed 3 bases and J 0 bases; nucleotides not matched to a gene: 6. The germline V gene has CDR1 SGDLS and CDR2 YYNGEE. This CDR3 is built from 16 residues. CDR3 residues: CASSAGTGLSTDTQYF. The CDR3 DNA is TGTGCCAGCAGCGCAGGGACAGGTCTAAGCACAGATACGCAGTATTTT.

The chain uses TRBV5-4 and TRBJ2-5; 13 bases align to TRBD2. The trim removed 2 bases at V and 1 base at J, leaving 2 bases unmatched. Germline V gene data show CDR1 as SGHNT and CDR2 as YYREEE (reference sequence). CDR3 size: 16 residues. The CDR3 sequence: CASSLGTSGTQETQYF. Here the CDR3 DNA reads TGTGCCAGCAGCTTAGGGACTAGCGGGACCCAAGAGACCCAGTACTTC.

The J gene is TRBJ1-5, the V gene TRBV5-6, with a tentative D call TRBD1 (5 bases). V lost 6 bases and J 4 bases, leaving 20 bases between the germline ends. The germline V gene has CDR1 SGHDT and CDR2 YYEEEE. The CDR3 is 16 amino acids. Here the CDR3 DNA reads TGTGCCAGCATGCGAGCCTCGGACAATTGGAATCAGCCCCAGCATTTT. This translates into CASMRASDNWNQPQHF.

The chain employs TRBV5-1 and TRBJ2-1; 11 positions agree with TRBD2. The CDR3 spans 14 residues. V lost 3 bases and J lost 8; bases outside the gene matches: 4. The germline V gene encodes CDR1 SGHRS and CDR2 YFSETQ. The chain's CDR3 is CASSSVAGGYEQFF. The CDR3 region has the DNA TGCGCCAGCAGCTCGGTAGCGGGGGGGTATGAGCAGTTCTTC.

The chain has TRBV19 and TRBJ2-1, with D possibly matching TRBD2 (6 bases). The CDR3 sequence is 13 residues long. The V gene lost 1 base and the J gene lost 10 bases, with 11 bases spanning the gap. CDR1 and CDR2 from the germline V gene are LNHDA and SQIVND (reference sequence). CDR3 DNA sequence: TGTGCCAGTAGTATAGGAGCTAGCGTGGAGCAGTTCTTC. It translates to CASSIGASVEQFF.

The chain joins TRBV27 to TRBJ2-1; D perhaps matches TRBD1 (5 bases). Germline loops: CDR1 MNHEY, CDR2 SMNVEV (reference sequence). The CDR3 totals 15 residues. Between the trimmed V and J ends, which lost 3 bases and 2 bases, there was a span of 11 bases. DNA of the CDR3: TGTGCCAGCAGTTTTGAAGGGGCGACCTACAATGAGCAGTTCTTC. Its translation is CASSFEGATYNEQFF.

V and J are TRBV11-2 and TRBJ1-2, with 7 nucleotides matching TRBD1. The length of the CDR3 is 14 residues. V shed 4 bases and J 8 bases; nucleotides not matched to a gene: 10. Germline lookup yields CDR1 SGHAT and CDR2 FQNNGV. CDR3 sequence: CASSSLRQGGGYTF. As DNA, the CDR3 is TGTGCCAGCAGCTCCCTGAGACAGGGTGGGGGCTACACCTTC.

With respect to this clone: The junction and the germline gene differ at one end; a read error may be behind it. The chain recombines TRBV20-1 with TRBJ2-3; 9 bases are a match to TRBD2. This CDR3 has 10 amino acids. CDR1 DFQATT and CDR2 SNEGSKA come from the germline V gene (reference sequence). The CDR3 spells CSVNSHLAGF. The CDR3, as DNA: TGCAGTGTTAATAGCCATCTAGCGGGGTTT.

This CDR3 reads CASSEVRDSYGYTF. DNA for the CDR3: TGTGCCAGCAGTGAAGTGCGGGACAGCTATGGCTACACCTTC. The chain combines TRBV6-1 with TRBJ1-2; 7 positions match TRBD1. Germline V gene sequence: CDR1 MNHNS, CDR2 SASEGT. The CDR3 spans 14 residues. V gave up 1 base and J gave up 4 bases; unmatched junction bases: 3.

The rearrangement joins TRBV19 to TRBJ1-5; TRBD1 might be the D (6 bases). From germline, CDR1 is LNHDA and CDR2 SQIVND (reference sequence). V dropped 0 bases and J dropped 1 base, with 16 bases sitting between them. This CDR3 is built from 18 residues. CDR3 sequence reads: CASSIDIGTGSSNQPQHF. The CDR3 region has the DNA TGTGCCAGTAGTATAGATATCGGAACAGGGTCGAGCAATCAGCCCCAGCATTTT.

The chain uses TRBV7-9 and TRBJ1-5; 7 nucleotides match TRBD1. Germline loops: CDR1 SEHNR, CDR2 FQNEAQ (reference sequence). The CDR3 is 14 residues long. V lost 4 bases to trimming and J lost 3 bases; unmatched junction nucleotides: 3. Written as DNA, the CDR3 is TGTGCCAGCAGCTCGGGACAGATCAATCAGCCCCAGCATTTT. It translates to CASSSGQINQPQHF.

The chain combines TRBV7-3 with TRBJ2-3, with 10 nucleotides matching TRBD2. Per the germline V gene, CDR1 is SGHTA and CDR2 is FQGTGA. The trim removed 5 bases at V and 2 bases at J, leaving 22 bases unmatched. This CDR3 region has 21 residues. CDR3 bases: TGTGCCAGCAGCCGGACGGGGGGCTCCTCTAGCGGGGGAGGGTACACAGATACGCAGTATTTT. This gives the protein CASSRTGGSSSGGGYTDTQYF. The full variable domain, its missing parts supplied by reference TRBV7-3 and TRBJ2-3, is GAGVSQTPSNKVTEKGKYVELRCDPISGHTALYWYRQSLGQGPEFLIYFQGTGAADDSGLPNDRFFAVRPEGSVSTLKIQRTERGDSAVYLCASSRTGGSSSGGGYTDTQYFGPGTRLTVL.

The chain joins TRBV28 to TRBJ2-7; maybe TRBD1 (5 bases). The V end lost 4 bases, the J end lost 3 bases, and 13 bases lay between the germline ends. The V gene's germline CDR1 is MDHEN and CDR2 SYDVKM. CDR3 size: 14 residues. In DNA form, the CDR3 reads TGTGCCAGCAGTTCACAGGATTCCCACTACGAGCAGTACTTC. This gives the protein CASSSQDSHYEQYF.

The V and J genes are TRBV9 and TRBJ1-5; 11 bases are a match to TRBD1. V lost 4 bases to trimming and J lost 5 bases; unmatched junction nucleotides: 11. CDR1 and CDR2 (germline): SGDLS, YYNGEE. The CDR3 spans 17 residues. Written as DNA, the CDR3 is TGTGCCAGCAGCCGAATCCCGGGACAGGGGGATTATCAGCCCCAGCATTTT. It encodes CASSRIPGQGDYQPQHF. The whole variable domain, filled in from reference TRBV9 and TRBJ1-5, reads DSGVTQTPKHLITATGQRVTLRCSPRSGDLSVYWYQQSLDQGLQFLIQYYNGEERAKGNILERFSAQQFPDLHSELNLSSLELGDSALYFCASSRIPGQGDYQPQHFGDGTRLSIL.